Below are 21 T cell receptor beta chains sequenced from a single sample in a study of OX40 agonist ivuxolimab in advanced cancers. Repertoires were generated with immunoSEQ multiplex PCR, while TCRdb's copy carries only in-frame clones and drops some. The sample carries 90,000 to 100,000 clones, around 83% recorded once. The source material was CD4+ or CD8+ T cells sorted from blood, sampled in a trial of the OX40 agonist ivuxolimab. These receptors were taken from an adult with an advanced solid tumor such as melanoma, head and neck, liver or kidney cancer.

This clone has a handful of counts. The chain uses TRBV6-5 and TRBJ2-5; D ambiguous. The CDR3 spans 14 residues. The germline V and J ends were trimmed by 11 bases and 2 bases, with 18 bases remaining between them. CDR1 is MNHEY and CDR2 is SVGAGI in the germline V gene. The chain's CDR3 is CASGRTALQETQYF. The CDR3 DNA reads TGTGCCTCAGGCAGGACCGCGCTTCAAGAGACCCAGTACTTC.

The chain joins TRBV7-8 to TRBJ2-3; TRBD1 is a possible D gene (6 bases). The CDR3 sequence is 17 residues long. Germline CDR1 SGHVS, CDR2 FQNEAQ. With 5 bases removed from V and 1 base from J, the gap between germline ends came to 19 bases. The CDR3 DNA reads TGTGCCAGCAGCCCACCCGAGGGGGTGGGAGGCACAGATACGCAGTATTTT. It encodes CASSPPEGVGGTDTQYF.

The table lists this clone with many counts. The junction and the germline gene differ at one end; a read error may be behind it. The CDR3 nucleotides read TGTGCTAGTGGTTTTTCCTCCAATAATTCACCCCTCCACTTT. Protein sequence: CASGFSSNNSPLHF. V is TRBV12-5 and J is TRBJ1-6, with D unclear. Germline CDR1 LGHNT, CDR2 FRNRAP. The CDR3 runs 14 residues.

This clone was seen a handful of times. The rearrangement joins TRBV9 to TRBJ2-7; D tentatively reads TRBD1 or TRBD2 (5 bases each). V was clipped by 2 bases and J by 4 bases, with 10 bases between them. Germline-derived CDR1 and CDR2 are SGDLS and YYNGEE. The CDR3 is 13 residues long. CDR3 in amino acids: CASSVRDGYEQYF. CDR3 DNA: TGTGCCAGCAGCGTCCGGGACGGATACGAGCAGTACTTC.

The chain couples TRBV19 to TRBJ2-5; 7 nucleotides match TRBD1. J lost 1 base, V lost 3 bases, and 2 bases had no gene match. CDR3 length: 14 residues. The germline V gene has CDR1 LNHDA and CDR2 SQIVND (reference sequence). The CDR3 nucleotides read TGTGCCAGTAGTATTCGGGACAGCCAAGAGACCCAGTACTTC. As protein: CASSIRDSQETQYF.

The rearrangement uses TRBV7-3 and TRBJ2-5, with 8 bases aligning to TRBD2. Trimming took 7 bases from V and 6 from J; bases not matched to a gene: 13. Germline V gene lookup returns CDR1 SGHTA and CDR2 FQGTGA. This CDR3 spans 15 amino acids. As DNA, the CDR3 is TGTGCCAGCATCACCCGGGGCGCGGGAGGTAAGACCCAGTACTTC. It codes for CASITRGAGGKTQYF.

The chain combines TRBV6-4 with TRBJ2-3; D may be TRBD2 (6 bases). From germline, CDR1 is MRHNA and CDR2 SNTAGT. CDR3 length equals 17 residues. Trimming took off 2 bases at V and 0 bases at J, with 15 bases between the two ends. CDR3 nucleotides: TGTGCCAGCAGTGACCCTGGACGGGGGATTAGCACAGATACGCAGTATTTT. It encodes CASSDPGRGISTDTQYF.

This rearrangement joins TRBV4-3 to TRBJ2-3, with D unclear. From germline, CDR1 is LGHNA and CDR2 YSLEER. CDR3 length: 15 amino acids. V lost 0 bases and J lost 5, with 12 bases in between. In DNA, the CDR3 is TGCGCCAGCAGCCAAGATCCCGTATTCGGAGATACGCAGTATTTT. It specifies CASSQDPVFGDTQYF.

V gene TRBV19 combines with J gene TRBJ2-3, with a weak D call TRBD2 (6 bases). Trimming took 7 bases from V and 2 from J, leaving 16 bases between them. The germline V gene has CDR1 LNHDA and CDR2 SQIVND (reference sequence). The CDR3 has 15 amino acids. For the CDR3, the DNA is TGTGCCAGTACCCTGATGGGGGGAAACACAGATACGCAGTATTTT. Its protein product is CASTLMGGNTDTQYF. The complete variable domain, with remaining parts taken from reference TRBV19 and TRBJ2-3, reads DGGITQSPKYLFRKEGQNVTLSCEQNLNHDAMYWYRQDPGQGLRLIYYSQIVNDFQKGDIAEGYSVSREKKESFPLTVTSAQKNPTAFYLCASTLMGGNTDTQYFGPGTRLTVL.

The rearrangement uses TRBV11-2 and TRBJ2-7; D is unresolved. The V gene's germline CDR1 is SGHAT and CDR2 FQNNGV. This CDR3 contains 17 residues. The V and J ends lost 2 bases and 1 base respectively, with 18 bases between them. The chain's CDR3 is CASSLSWSAGFSYEQYF. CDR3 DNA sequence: TGTGCCAGCAGCTTATCTTGGTCCGCCGGCTTTTCCTACGAGCAGTACTTC.

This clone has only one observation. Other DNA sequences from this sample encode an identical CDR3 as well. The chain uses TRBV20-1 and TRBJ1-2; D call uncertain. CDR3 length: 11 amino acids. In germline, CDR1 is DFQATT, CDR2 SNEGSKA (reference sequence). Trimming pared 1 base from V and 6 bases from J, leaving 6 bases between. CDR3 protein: CSARGGDGYTF. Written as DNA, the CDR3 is TGCAGTGCTAGAGGCGGGGATGGCTACACCTTC.

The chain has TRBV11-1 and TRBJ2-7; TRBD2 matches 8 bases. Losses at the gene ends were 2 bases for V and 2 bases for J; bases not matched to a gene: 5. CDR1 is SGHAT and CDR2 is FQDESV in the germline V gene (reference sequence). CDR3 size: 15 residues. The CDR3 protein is CASSLYGTRAYEQYF. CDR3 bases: TGTGCCAGCAGCTTATATGGGACTAGAGCCTACGAGCAGTACTTC.

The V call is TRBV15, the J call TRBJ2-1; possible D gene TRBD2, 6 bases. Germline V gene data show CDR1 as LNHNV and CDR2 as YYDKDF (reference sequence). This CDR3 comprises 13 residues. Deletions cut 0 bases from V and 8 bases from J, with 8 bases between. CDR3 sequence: CATSRDGGDEQFF. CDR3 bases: TGTGCCACCAGCAGAGATGGAGGGGATGAGCAGTTCTTC.

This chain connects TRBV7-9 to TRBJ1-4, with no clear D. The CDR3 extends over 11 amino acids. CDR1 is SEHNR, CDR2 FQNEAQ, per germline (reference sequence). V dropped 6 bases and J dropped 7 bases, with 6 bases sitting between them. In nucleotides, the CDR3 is TGTGCCAGCAGTATGGGTGAAAAACTGTTTTTT. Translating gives CASSMGEKLFF.

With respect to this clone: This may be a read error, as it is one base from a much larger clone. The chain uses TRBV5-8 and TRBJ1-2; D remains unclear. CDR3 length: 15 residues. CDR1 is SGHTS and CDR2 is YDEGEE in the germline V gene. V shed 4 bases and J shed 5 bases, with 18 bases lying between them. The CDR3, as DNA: TGTGCCAGCAGCGATCACTCACCAGGAGGTTATGGCTACACCTTC. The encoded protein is CASSDHSPGGYGYTF.

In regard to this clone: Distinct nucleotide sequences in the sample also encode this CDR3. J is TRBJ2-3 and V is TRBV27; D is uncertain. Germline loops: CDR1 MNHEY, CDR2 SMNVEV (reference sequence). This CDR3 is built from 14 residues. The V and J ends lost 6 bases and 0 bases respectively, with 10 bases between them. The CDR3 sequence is CASRKVGSTDTQYF. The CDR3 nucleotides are TGTGCCAGCAGAAAGGTGGGCAGCACAGATACGCAGTATTTT.

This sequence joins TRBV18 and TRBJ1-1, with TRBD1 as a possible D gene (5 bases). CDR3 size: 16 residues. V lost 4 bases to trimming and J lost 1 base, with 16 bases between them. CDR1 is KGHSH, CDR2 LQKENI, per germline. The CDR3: CASSRASDRPNTEAFF. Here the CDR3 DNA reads TGTGCCAGCTCACGGGCTTCAGACAGACCGAACACTGAAGCTTTCTTT. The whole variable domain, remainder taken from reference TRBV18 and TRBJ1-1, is NAGVMQNPRHLVRRRGQEARLRCSPMKGHSHVYWYRQLPEEGLKFMVYLQKENIIDESGMPKERFSAEFPKEGPSILRIQQVVRGDSAAYFCASSRASDRPNTEAFFGQGTRLTVV.

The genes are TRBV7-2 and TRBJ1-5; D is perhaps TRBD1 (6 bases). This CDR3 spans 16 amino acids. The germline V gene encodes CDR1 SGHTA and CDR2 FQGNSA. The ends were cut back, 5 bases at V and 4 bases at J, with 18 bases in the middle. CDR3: CASSPGGRGGNQPQHF. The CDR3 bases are TGTGCCAGCAGCCCTGGGGGCAGGGGAGGGAATCAGCCCCAGCATTTT.

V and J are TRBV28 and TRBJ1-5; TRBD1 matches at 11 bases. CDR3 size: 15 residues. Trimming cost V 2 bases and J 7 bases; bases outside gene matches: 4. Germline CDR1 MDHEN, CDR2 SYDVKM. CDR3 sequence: CASSLEDRGRQPQHF. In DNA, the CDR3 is TGTGCCAGCAGTTTAGAGGACAGGGGGCGGCAGCCCCAGCATTTT. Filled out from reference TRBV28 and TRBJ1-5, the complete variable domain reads DVKVTQSSRYLVKRTGEKVFLECVQDMDHENMFWYRQDPGLGLRLIYFSYDVKMKEKGDIPEGYSVSREKKERFSLILESASTNQTSMYLCASSLEDRGRQPQHFGDGTRLSIL.

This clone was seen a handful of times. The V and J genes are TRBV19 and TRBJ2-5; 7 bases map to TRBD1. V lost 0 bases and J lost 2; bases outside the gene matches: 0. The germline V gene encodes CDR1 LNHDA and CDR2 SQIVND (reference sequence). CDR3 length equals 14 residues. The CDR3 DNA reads TGTGCCAGTAGTATAGAGACAGGGCAAGAGACCCAGTACTTC. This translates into CASSIETGQETQYF.

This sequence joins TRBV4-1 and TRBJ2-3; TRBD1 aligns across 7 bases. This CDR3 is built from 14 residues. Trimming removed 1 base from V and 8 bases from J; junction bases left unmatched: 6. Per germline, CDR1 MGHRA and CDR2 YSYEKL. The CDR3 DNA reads TGCGCCAGCAGCCAAGGCGTTGCAGGGGGTACGCAGTATTTT. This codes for CASSQGVAGGTQYF.